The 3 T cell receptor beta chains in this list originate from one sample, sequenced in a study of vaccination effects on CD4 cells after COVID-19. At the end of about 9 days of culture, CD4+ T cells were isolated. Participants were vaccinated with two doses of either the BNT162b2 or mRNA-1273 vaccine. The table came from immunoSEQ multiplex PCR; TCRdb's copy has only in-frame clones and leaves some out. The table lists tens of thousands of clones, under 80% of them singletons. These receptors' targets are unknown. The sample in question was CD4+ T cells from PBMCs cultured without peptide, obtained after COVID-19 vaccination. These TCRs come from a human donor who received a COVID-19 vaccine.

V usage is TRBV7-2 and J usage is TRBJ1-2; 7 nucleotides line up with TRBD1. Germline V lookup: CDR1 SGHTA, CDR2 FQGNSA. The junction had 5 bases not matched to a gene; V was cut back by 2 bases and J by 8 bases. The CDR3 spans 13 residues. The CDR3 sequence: CASSLRQGVGYTF. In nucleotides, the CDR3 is TGTGCCAGCAGCTTAAGGCAGGGGGTAGGCTACACCTTC.

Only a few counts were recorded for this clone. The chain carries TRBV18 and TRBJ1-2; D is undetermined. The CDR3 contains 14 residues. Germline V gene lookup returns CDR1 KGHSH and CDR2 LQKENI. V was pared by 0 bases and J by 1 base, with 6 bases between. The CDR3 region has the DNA TGTGCCAGCTCACCACCGACATATAACTATGGCTACACCTTC. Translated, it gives CASSPPTYNYGYTF.

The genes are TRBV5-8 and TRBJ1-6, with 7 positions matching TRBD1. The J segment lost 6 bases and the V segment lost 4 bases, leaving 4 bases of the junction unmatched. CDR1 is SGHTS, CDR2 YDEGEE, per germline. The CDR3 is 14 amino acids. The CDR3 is CASSPWDSNSPLHF. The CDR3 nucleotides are TGTGCCAGCAGCCCGTGGGACAGTAATTCACCCCTCCACTTT.